This entry lists 16 T cell receptor beta chains sequenced from one sample in a study of T-cell memory formation after mild COVID-19 (TCRdb year 2021). The library relied on 5' RACE. Reads for this sample came from an Illumina NovaSeq 6000. Starting from the raw public reads, TCRdb applied fastp trimming at Q25, assembled clones with MiXCR and retained in-frame beta chains. Each CDR3 protein appears once, grouped with its most common genes and DNA. This sample is represented by 550,000 to 650,000 distinct CDR3 sequences; approximately 15% of them were singletons. The ten largest clones represent 8.1% of the sample. The specimen sequenced was PBMCs or a T cell subset sorted from them (not recorded which). These TCRs come from an adult woman who had mild COVID-19 (a few samples of this study predate the infection). The sample titles of this study are shuffled in the database, so cell type and time point are left out; the donor was told from shared clones.

The V gene is TRBV5-1, the J gene TRBJ1-1; possibly TRBD1 for D (5 bases). Trimming removed 4 bases from V and 4 bases from J, with 14 bases in between. The CDR3 sequence is 14 residues long. Germline V gene sequence: CDR1 SGHRS, CDR2 YFSETQ. CDR3 sequence reads: CASSLRPGVTEAFF. The DNA for the CDR3 is TGCGCCAGCAGCCTGAGGCCGGGGGTCACTGAAGCTTTCTTT.

The chain uses TRBV7-3 and TRBJ2-1; 8 bases are a match to TRBD2. Germline V gene lookup returns CDR1 SGHTA and CDR2 FQGTGA. V was pared by 2 bases and J by 6 bases, with 15 bases of the junction left unmatched. The CDR3 is made up of 18 amino acids. The CDR3 region has the DNA TGTGCCAGCAGCTTAGAAGTCCTTGCGGGAGGAACAGTCAATGAGCAGTTCTTC. It is translated as CASSLEVLAGGTVNEQFF.

This clonotype was found a few times. The chain uses TRBV7-2 and TRBJ1-1; the D is unclear. This CDR3 is built from 14 residues. V was cut by 1 base and J by 3 bases, with 9 bases left in between. The V gene's germline CDR1 is SGHTA and CDR2 FQGNSA. CDR3 nucleotides: TGTGCCAGCAGCTTAGGTACTGGACACACTGAAGCTTTCTTT. Translated: CASSLGTGHTEAFF.

At least ten counts were recorded for this clonotype. The chain couples TRBV6-5 to TRBJ2-3, with D uncertain. Germline loops: CDR1 MNHEY, CDR2 SVGAGI. Between the trimmed V and J ends, which lost 6 bases and 4 bases, there was a span of 8 bases. The CDR3 runs 12 residues. CDR3 sequence reads: CASRALADTQYF. The CDR3 DNA follows: TGTGCCAGCAGAGCGCTGGCAGATACGCAGTATTTT.

V is TRBV6-2 or TRBV6-3 and J is TRBJ2-1; D remains unclear. The CDR3 sequence is 13 residues long. Germline lookup yields CDR1 MNHEY and CDR2 SVGEGT. Deletions cut 6 bases from V and 3 bases from J, with 9 bases between. CDR3 residues: CASSPVYYNEQFF. The CDR3 bases are TGTGCCAGCAGCCCCGTTTACTACAATGAGCAGTTCTTC.

This rearrangement joins TRBV5-5 to TRBJ1-5; D gene ambiguous. V shed 0 bases and J shed 6 bases, with 7 bases lying between them. This CDR3 contains 13 residues. Germline V gene data show CDR1 as SGHKS and CDR2 as YYEKEE (reference sequence). The CDR3 region has the DNA TGTGCCAGCAGCTTGGTGCTAACTCAGCCCCAGCATTTT. It translates to CASSLVLTQPQHF.

This clonotype appeared a few times. This rearrangement joins TRBV7-9 to TRBJ2-3; 9 nucleotides align to TRBD1. CDR1 and CDR2 from the germline V gene are SEHNR and FQNEAQ (reference sequence). CDR3 length: 15 residues. V trimming: 7 bases; J trimming: 1 base; junction bases outside the gene matches: 6. This chain's CDR3 is CASTLRDRGTDTQYF. The CDR3 coding sequence is TGTGCCAGCACCCTGAGGGACAGGGGCACAGATACGCAGTATTTT.

A few counts support this clonotype. V usage is TRBV11-3 and J usage is TRBJ2-1; 10 bases align to TRBD1. Germline CDR1 and CDR2: SGHNT and YENEEA. CDR3 length: 17 amino acids. V was clipped by 2 bases and J by 5 bases; unmatched bases: 9. The CDR3 coding sequence is TGTGCCAGCAGCTTACTACCGGGACAGGGGACCAACAATGAGCAGTTCTTC. This gives the protein CASSLLPGQGTNNEQFF.

V and J are TRBV12-3 or TRBV12-4 and TRBJ2-5; TRBD1 is a possible D gene (5 bases). V was shortened by 7 bases and J by 1 base, with 10 bases between the two germline ends. This CDR3 has 13 amino acids. The CDR3 is CASKKDSQETQYF. The CDR3 DNA reads as TGTGCCAGCAAAAAAGACAGCCAAGAGACCCAGTACTTC.

The chain carries TRBV7-3 and TRBJ2-1, with no clear D. V was clipped by 2 bases and J by 2 bases, with 10 bases between them. From germline, CDR1 is SGHTA and CDR2 FQGTGA. The CDR3 runs 15 residues. CDR3 sequence: CASSLSSAAYNEQFF. The CDR3 coding sequence is TGTGCCAGCAGCTTATCCTCAGCCGCCTACAATGAGCAGTTCTTC.

The chain joins TRBV30 to TRBJ2-3; 8 bases are shared with TRBD1. V was clipped by 2 bases and J by 6 bases; unmatched bases: 4. Germline loops: CDR1 GTSNPN, CDR2 SVGIG (reference sequence). The CDR3 runs to 13 residues. The CDR3 nucleotides read TGTGCCTGGAGTCGGACAGGGTGGGATACGCAGTATTTT. It encodes CAWSRTGWDTQYF. The whole variable domain, filled in from reference TRBV30 and TRBJ2-3, reads SQTIHQWPATLVQPVGSPLSLECTVEGTSNPNLYWYRQAAGRGLQLLFYSVGIGQISSEVPQNLSASRPQDRQFILSSKKLLLSDSGFYLCAWSRTGWDTQYFGPGTRLTVL.

The rearrangement joins TRBV29-1 to TRBJ1-1, with TRBD1 identical over 9 bases. CDR3 size: 11 residues. Germline loops: CDR1 SQVTM, CDR2 ANQGSEA. J was trimmed by 6 bases and V by 7 bases; bases with no gene match: 3. The CDR3 DNA follows: TGCAGCGGGGACAGGGCTTCTGAAGCTTTCTTT. It specifies CSGDRASEAFF.

The chain has TRBV9 and TRBJ2-3; 10 bases align to TRBD1. CDR1 SGDLS and CDR2 YYNGEE come from the germline V gene. V gave up 3 bases and J gave up 3 bases; unmatched junction bases: 4. The CDR3 is made up of 15 amino acids. CDR3 region: CASSGRQGATDTQYF. Here the CDR3 DNA reads TGTGCCAGCAGCGGGCGACAGGGGGCTACAGATACGCAGTATTTT. The full variable domain, completed using reference TRBV9 and TRBJ2-3, is DSGVTQTPKHLITATGQRVTLRCSPRSGDLSVYWYQQSLDQGLQFLIQYYNGEERAKGNILERFSAQQFPDLHSELNLSSLELGDSALYFCASSGRQGATDTQYFGPGTRLTVL.

This clonotype was observed a handful of times. The V call is TRBV29-1, the J call TRBJ2-1; 8 bases are shared with TRBD2. The germline gives CDR1 SQVTM, CDR2 ANQGSEA. V lost 2 bases and J lost 4; bases outside the gene matches: 7. This CDR3 spans 15 amino acids. The CDR3 DNA follows: TGCAGCGTTGAATCTAGGGCGGGAGGTTACAATGAGCAGTTCTTC. Amino acid sequence: CSVESRAGGYNEQFF.

This sequence joins TRBV6-1 and TRBJ2-3, with 8 bases matching TRBD2. V lost 6 bases to trimming and J lost 1 base; unmatched junction nucleotides: 3. Germline CDR1 is MNHNS and CDR2 is SASEGT. This CDR3 has 14 amino acids. The CDR3 is CASRRLARTDTQYF. In DNA, the CDR3 is TGTGCCAGCAGGAGACTAGCGCGCACAGATACGCAGTATTTT.

This clonotype was recorded a few times. The V and J genes are TRBV20-1 and TRBJ2-6; D not certain. Trimming pared 6 bases from V and 1 base from J, leaving 10 bases between. This CDR3 comprises 14 residues. The germline V gene has CDR1 DFQATT and CDR2 SNEGSKA (reference sequence). The CDR3, as DNA: TGCAGTGCCTTGACGGATTCTGGGGCCAACGTCCTGACTTTC. This sequence encodes CSALTDSGANVLTF.